What follows are 10 T cell receptor beta chains derived from one specimen sequenced in a study of blood T cell repertoires in COVID-19. The data were produced by immunoSEQ multiplex PCR, yet TCRdb's version contains in-frame clones alone and is incomplete. The sample includes some 290,000 clones, approximately 87% seen only once; the top ten take less than 15%. Sequencing input: peripheral blood. These receptors were collected from a woman aged 25-40 years with COVID-19, enrolled during active disease.

The V gene is TRBV4-2, the J gene TRBJ2-7; the D gene is possibly TRBD1 (6 bases). This CDR3 is 14 amino acids long. Germline CDR1 reads LGHNA; CDR2 reads YNFKEQ. The V end lost 1 base, the J end lost 7 bases, and 14 bases lay between the germline ends. As DNA, the CDR3 is TGTGCCAGCAGCCAAGGGGGGCCGATGTGGGAGCAGTACTTC. This codes for CASSQGGPMWEQYF.

V gene TRBV11-2 combines with J gene TRBJ2-7; no definite D call. The CDR3 runs 15 residues. Germline loops: CDR1 SGHAT, CDR2 FQNNGV. V lost 0 bases and J 1 base, leaving 10 bases between the germline ends. DNA of the CDR3: TGTGCCAGCAGCTTAGAGCCAGGTTCTTCCTACGAGCAGTACTTC. Amino acids: CASSLEPGSSYEQYF.

The chain employs TRBV11-2 and TRBJ1-2; D gene unclear. The V and J ends lost 5 bases and 8 bases respectively, with 18 bases between them. Germline lookup yields CDR1 SGHAT and CDR2 FQNNGV. The CDR3 contains 14 residues. The CDR3: CASSPISGREGYTF. The CDR3 DNA sequence: TGTGCCAGCAGCCCTATTTCAGGTCGGGAGGGCTACACCTTC.

This sequence joins TRBV6-2 or TRBV6-3 and TRBJ1-1; D gene ambiguous. The CDR3 length is 15 residues. Germline V gene sequence: CDR1 MNHEY, CDR2 SVGEGT. With 0 bases removed from V and 10 bases from J, the gap between germline ends came to 18 bases. CDR3 loop: CASSYSPGSPRGAFF. As DNA, the CDR3 is TGTGCCAGCAGTTACTCTCCCGGATCTCCACGGGGAGCTTTCTTT.

This chain links TRBV3-1 (or the pseudogene TRBV3-2) with TRBJ1-2; D gene unclear. Germline loops: CDR1 LGHDT, CDR2 YNNKEL (reference sequence). CDR3 length: 15 amino acids. Trimming cost V 1 base and J 0 bases, with 9 bases left between them. The CDR3 DNA sequence: TGTGCCAGCAGCCAAGTTCCGACACCTAACTATGGCTACACCTTC. This codes for CASSQVPTPNYGYTF.

Written as DNA, the CDR3 is TGCAGCGTGACTACAGGGGATCGAACAGGCGGGGAGCTGTTTTTT. Translation: CSVTTGDRTGGELFF. The J gene is TRBJ2-2, the V gene TRBV29-1, with TRBD1 matching 7 bases. Germline trimming cut 6 bases from V and 7 bases from J; bases unmatched to any gene: 14. The CDR3 runs to 15 residues. From germline, CDR1 is SQVTM and CDR2 ANQGSEA.

CDR3 residues: CASNLQGTNSPLHF. As DNA, the CDR3 is TGTGCCAGCAACCTACAGGGGACTAATTCACCCCTCCACTTT. V and J are TRBV2 and TRBJ1-6; 7 positions match TRBD1. With V trimmed by 7 bases and J by 6 bases, 6 bases remained unmatched. The CDR3 consists of 14 residues. Germline V gene lookup returns CDR1 SNHLY and CDR2 FYNNEI.

V is TRBV2 and J is TRBJ2-1; 8 bases line up with TRBD2. Germline CDR1 reads SNHLY; CDR2 reads FYNNEI. V lost 8 bases to trimming and J lost 9 bases; unmatched junction nucleotides: 9. There are 13 residues in the CDR3. The CDR3 DNA sequence: TGTGCCAGCGCCGGGGGGGCACCGGTTGAGCAGTTCTTC. Its protein product is CASAGGAPVEQFF.

Here the CDR3 reads CASSFFGGEQYF. The CDR3 DNA follows: TGTGCCAGCAGTTTCTTTGGCGGCGAGCAGTACTTC. The V call is TRBV12-3 or TRBV12-4, the J call TRBJ2-7; D unresolved. The CDR3 is made up of 12 amino acids. Trimming shortened V by 3 bases and J by 6 bases, and 9 bases separated the two germline ends.

V gene TRBV10-1 combines with J gene TRBJ1-1; 7 bases agree with TRBD1. CDR1 and CDR2 from the germline V gene are WNHNN and SYGVQD (reference sequence). V trimming: 6 bases; J trimming: 0 bases; junction bases outside the gene matches: 7. The CDR3 has 15 residues. Here the CDR3 DNA reads TGCGCCAGCAGGGCCGGGACAGCCATGAACACTGAAGCTTTCTTT. This sequence encodes CASRAGTAMNTEAFF.